This T cell receptor beta chain is drawn from a study of blood T cell repertoires in COVID-19. Per the germline V gene, CDR1 is LGHNA and CDR2 is YNFKEQ. Trimming took 0 bases from V and 1 from J, leaving 15 bases between them. The CDR3 is made up of 18 amino acids. Clones were sequenced by immunoSEQ multiplex PCR, and TCRdb holds only the in-frame ones, with some missing. The data show more than 200,000 clones, 70% to 90% seen once. The sample taken for sequencing was PBMCs or T cells enriched from blood (not recorded which). This sequence joins TRBV4-2 and TRBJ2-2; TRBD2 is a possible D gene (5 bases). The sequence derives from a man aged 25 to 40 who had recovered from COVID-19. CDR3 bases: TGTGCCAGCAGCCAAGATCTAGCAGAAGAATTGAACACCGGGGAGCTGTTTTTT. Its translation: CASSQDLAEELNTGELFF.